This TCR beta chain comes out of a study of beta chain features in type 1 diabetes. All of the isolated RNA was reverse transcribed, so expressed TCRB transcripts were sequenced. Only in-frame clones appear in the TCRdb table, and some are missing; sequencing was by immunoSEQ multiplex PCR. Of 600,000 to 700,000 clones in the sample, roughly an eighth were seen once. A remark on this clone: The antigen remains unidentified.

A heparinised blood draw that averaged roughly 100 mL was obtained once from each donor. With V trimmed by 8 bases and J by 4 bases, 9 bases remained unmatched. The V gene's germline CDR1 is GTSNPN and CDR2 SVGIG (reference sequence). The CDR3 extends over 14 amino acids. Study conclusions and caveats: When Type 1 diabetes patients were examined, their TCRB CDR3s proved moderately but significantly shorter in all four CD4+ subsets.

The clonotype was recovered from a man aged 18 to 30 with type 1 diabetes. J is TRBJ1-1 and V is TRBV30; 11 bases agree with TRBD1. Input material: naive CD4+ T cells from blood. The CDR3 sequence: CAQAPGTGGTEAFF. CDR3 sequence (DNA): TGTGCCCAAGCACCCGGGACAGGGGGCACTGAAGCTTTCTTT.